These 20 T cell receptor beta chains were sequenced from one sample in a study of blood T cells in healthy people across ages. Primed by a sample-barcoded 5' primer and a J-beta primer mix, a second PCR proceeded for about 6 to 11 cycles. TCRdb passed the 5' RACE reads through MiXCR, listing each CDR3 protein once. The table lists about 680,000 distinct CDR3 sequences, 49% of them singletons. The sample was blood. These receptors all come from a woman aged 60-75 years in good health.

The rearrangement uses TRBV29-1 and TRBJ2-1; a weak D match, TRBD2 (6 bases). The CDR3 runs 13 residues. Germline CDR1 is SQVTM and CDR2 is ANQGSEA. Here the CDR3 reads CGGHTGVNNEQFF. The CDR3 nucleotides are TGCGGCGGTCATACGGGGGTGAACAATGAGCAGTTCTTC.

The gene calls are TRBV7-2 and TRBJ2-2; 7 positions match TRBD2. CDR1 and CDR2 from the germline V gene are SGHTA and FQGNSA. The CDR3 is 16 residues long. The junction had 6 bases not matched to a gene; V was cut back by 3 bases and J by 2 bases. The CDR3 here is CASSFMGGRNTGELFF. CDR3 DNA sequence: TGTGCCAGCAGCTTTATGGGCGGGAGAAACACCGGGGAGCTGTTTTTT. Combining the CDR3 with reference TRBV7-2 and TRBJ2-2 gives the whole variable domain GAGVSQSPSNKVTEKGKDVELRCDPISGHTALYWYRQSLGQGLEFLIYFQGNSAPDKSGLPSDRFSAERTGGSVSTLTIQRTQQEDSAVYLCASSFMGGRNTGELFFGEGSRLTVL.

This clonotype has more than one count but fewer than ten. The chain couples TRBV20-1 to TRBJ2-1; 10 positions match TRBD2. V lost 5 bases, J lost 2 bases, and 9 bases stayed unmatched. Germline-derived CDR1 and CDR2 are DFQATT and SNEGSKA (reference sequence). This CDR3 is 16 amino acids long. In nucleotides, the CDR3 is TGCAGTGCTCCTCAAGGACTAGCGGTTACCTACAATGAGCAGTTCTTC. Amino acid sequence: CSAPQGLAVTYNEQFF.

This clonotype was detected a few times. This chain links TRBV6-2 or TRBV6-3 with TRBJ2-7; no clear D gene. Germline V gene sequence: CDR1 MNHEY, CDR2 SVGEGT. The V gene lost 6 bases and the J gene lost 2 bases, with 5 bases spanning the gap. This CDR3 spans 11 amino acids. CDR3 sequence reads: CASRTAYEQYF. The DNA of the CDR3 is TGTGCCAGCAGGACCGCCTACGAGCAGTACTTC.

The chain combines TRBV20-1 with TRBJ2-1; 8 bases align to TRBD2. The length of the CDR3 is 16 residues. In germline, CDR1 is DFQATT, CDR2 SNEGSKA (reference sequence). V trimming: 1 base; J trimming: 0 bases; junction bases outside the gene matches: 5. Written as DNA, the CDR3 is TGCAGTGCTAGAGGACTAGCGAAAAACTCCTACAATGAGCAGTTCTTC. Protein sequence: CSARGLAKNSYNEQFF.

This clonotype appeared a few times. The chain combines TRBV2 with TRBJ2-1; a possible D gene is TRBD2 (5 bases). The germline V gene encodes CDR1 SNHLY and CDR2 FYNNEI. This CDR3 is 15 amino acids long. Trimming cost V 0 bases and J 2 bases, with 8 bases left between them. CDR3 amino acids: CASSEAGVPYNEQFF. CDR3 nucleotide sequence: TGTGCCAGCAGTGAAGCGGGAGTACCCTACAATGAGCAGTTCTTC.

This chain links TRBV7-3 with TRBJ2-6; D gene ambiguous. Germline lookup yields CDR1 SGHTA and CDR2 FQGTGA. The CDR3 consists of 16 residues. The ends were cut back, 2 bases at V and 0 bases at J, with 8 bases in the middle. CDR3: CASSLSASSGANVLTF. The DNA of the CDR3 is TGTGCCAGCAGCTTATCTGCTAGCTCTGGGGCCAACGTCCTGACTTTC.

This chain joins TRBV5-8 and TRBJ2-1; weak D call: TRBD1 (7 bases). Trimming removed 3 bases from V and 0 bases from J, with 13 bases in between. Germline V lookup: CDR1 SGHTS, CDR2 YDEGEE. The length of the CDR3 is 16 residues. This CDR3 reads CASSWGAGGSYNEQFF. CDR3 in DNA: TGTGCCAGCAGCTGGGGGGCAGGGGGCTCCTACAATGAGCAGTTCTTC.

This chain joins TRBV7-9 and TRBJ2-5, with a possible D match to TRBD1 (6 bases). Trimming took off 5 bases at V and 5 bases at J, with 15 bases between the two ends. The CDR3 sequence is 14 residues long. Germline V CDR1 and CDR2: SEHNR, FQNEAQ (reference sequence). In DNA, the CDR3 is TGTGCCAGCAGCGTAGGGGGAACAGTCGAGACCCAGTACTTC. Translated, it gives CASSVGGTVETQYF.

In this sample, this clonotype turned up a few times. The chain joins TRBV12-3 or TRBV12-4 to TRBJ2-1; 7 bases are a match to TRBD2. The CDR3 spans 13 residues. With 4 bases clipped from V and 12 bases from J, the junction kept 9 bases outside the gene matches. The CDR3 reads CASSSQTGGRQFF. CDR3 nucleotides: TGTGCCAGCAGTTCGCAGACGGGGGGTCGGCAGTTCTTC.

The chain has TRBV6-2 or TRBV6-3 and TRBJ2-3; D unclear. Germline V gives CDR1 MNHEY, CDR2 SVGEGT. V was cut by 2 bases and J by 6 bases, with 15 bases left in between. The CDR3 is 15 residues long. CDR3 sequence: CASSYSDVRRDTQYF. In nucleotides, the CDR3 is TGTGCCAGCAGTTACAGCGACGTTCGACGGGATACGCAGTATTTT.

This clonotype turned up a few times. The chain recombines TRBV5-1 with TRBJ2-4, with 10 bases that match TRBD1. The J call is in doubt because the DNA end fits TRBJ2-7 better. This CDR3 has 14 residues. In germline, CDR1 is SGHRS, CDR2 YFSETQ. CDR3 region: CASSSGQGVDEQYF. The CDR3 nucleotides are TGCGCCAGCAGCTCAGGACAGGGGGTAGACGAGCAGTACTTC.

The chain employs TRBV11-1 and TRBJ2-3; D gene ambiguous. Germline values: CDR1 SGHAT, CDR2 FQDESV (reference sequence). The CDR3 has 15 amino acids. Trimming cost V 5 bases and J 0 bases, with 12 bases left between them. The CDR3, as DNA: TGTGCCAGCAGCCTAATAAATCCTAGCACAGATACGCAGTATTTT. Protein product: CASSLINPSTDTQYF.

This clonotype showed up many times. The chain employs TRBV7-9 and TRBJ2-7; the match to TRBD2 covers 7 bases. The CDR3 has 12 amino acids. Per germline, CDR1 SEHNR and CDR2 FQNEAQ (reference sequence). The V segment lost 3 bases and the J segment 6 bases; nucleotides outside the gene matches: 2. CDR3 loop: CASSLGRGEQYF. The CDR3 DNA sequence: TGTGCCAGCAGCTTGGGGAGGGGCGAGCAGTACTTC.

The chain links TRBV4-3 to TRBJ2-3; the match to TRBD2 covers 9 bases. The germline V gene has CDR1 LGHNA and CDR2 YSLEER. The V gene end was trimmed by 4 bases and the J gene end by 6 bases; junction bases not matched to a gene: 8. This CDR3 contains 15 residues. The CDR3 region is CASSPTSGFVDTQYF. DNA for the CDR3: TGCGCCAGCAGCCCCACTAGCGGGTTCGTGGATACGCAGTATTTT.

V usage is TRBV18 and J usage is TRBJ2-7; D not certain. This CDR3 is built from 16 residues. Germline V gives CDR1 KGHSH, CDR2 LQKENI. The V end lost 0 bases, the J end lost 2 bases, and 14 bases lay between the germline ends. The CDR3 sequence: CASSPPRPGGTYEQYF. The DNA for the CDR3 is TGTGCCAGCTCACCACCCCGGCCGGGCGGTACCTACGAGCAGTACTTC.

The chain employs TRBV6-2 or TRBV6-3 and TRBJ2-1; 9 bases match TRBD2. V lost 6 bases to trimming and J lost 12 bases; unmatched junction nucleotides: 12. The CDR3 length is 14 residues. Per germline, CDR1 MNHEY and CDR2 SVGEGT. The CDR3 spells CASRDGAGGPVQFF. The CDR3 DNA follows: TGTGCCAGCAGAGACGGGGCGGGAGGGCCGGTGCAGTTCTTC.

This clonotype has just a few counts. The chain has TRBV2 and TRBJ2-1, with TRBD1 identical over 7 bases. Per germline, CDR1 SNHLY and CDR2 FYNNEI. CDR3 length equals 13 residues. With 10 bases clipped from V and 10 bases from J, the junction kept 13 bases outside the gene matches. CDR3 in amino acids: CATGKQGLEEQFF. CDR3 coding DNA: TGTGCCACCGGAAAACAGGGGTTGGAGGAGCAGTTCTTC.

The chain joins TRBV9 to TRBJ2-5, with 8 bases matching TRBD1. V dropped 0 bases and J dropped 5; count of bases not matched to a gene: 6. CDR1 is SGDLS and CDR2 is YYNGEE in the germline V gene. The CDR3 extends over 15 amino acids. The CDR3 sequence is CASSVDGRGPETQYF. The CDR3 DNA follows: TGTGCCAGCAGCGTAGATGGCAGGGGGCCGGAGACCCAGTACTTC.

The chain carries TRBV20-1 and TRBJ1-2, with 7 bases lining up with TRBD1. This CDR3 spans 14 amino acids. The germline V gene has CDR1 DFQATT and CDR2 SNEGSKA (reference sequence). J lost 5 bases, V lost 2 bases, and 8 bases had no gene match. This chain's CDR3 is CSARQGGVNYGYTF. Written as DNA, the CDR3 is TGCAGTGCTAGACAGGGGGGAGTTAATTATGGCTACACCTTC.